Below are 15 T cell receptor beta chains sequenced from a single sample in a study of blood T cell repertoires in COVID-19. Some clones are missing from TCRdb's copy, which holds only in-frame ones; the method was immunoSEQ multiplex PCR. The sample shows tens of thousands of clones, 90% of them seen only once. The sample was peripheral blood. The receptor source for this set is a man aged 45-60 years with acute or convalescent COVID-19.

V usage is TRBV7-9 and J usage is TRBJ1-2; TRBD1 matches at 7 bases. J gave up 6 bases and V 9 bases, and 10 bases lay outside the gene matches. This CDR3 is 13 amino acids long. The germline CDR1 and CDR2 sequences are SEHNR and FQNEAQ (reference sequence). Here the CDR3 reads CASKTGLGNGYTF. The CDR3 coding sequence is TGTGCCAGTAAGACAGGGCTGGGGAATGGCTACACCTTC.

The chain employs TRBV7-9 and TRBJ1-2, with unresolved D. CDR1 is SEHNR, CDR2 FQNEAQ, per germline (reference sequence). The V and J ends lost 1 base and 4 bases respectively, with 4 bases between them. The CDR3 consists of 12 residues. The CDR3 protein is CASSLGGYGYTF. The DNA of the CDR3 is TGTGCCAGCAGCTTAGGCGGCTATGGCTACACCTTC.

The rearrangement joins TRBV3-1 (or the pseudogene TRBV3-2) to TRBJ1-2; 9 bases fit TRBD1. Germline CDR1 reads LGHDT; CDR2 reads YNNKEL (reference sequence). The CDR3 totals 13 residues. The trim removed 4 bases at V and 4 bases at J, leaving 1 base unmatched. The CDR3 reads CASSRQGVYGYTF. Written as DNA, the CDR3 is TGTGCCAGCAGCCGACAGGGGGTCTATGGCTACACCTTC.

CDR3 residues: CSVHRGFRDTQYF. CDR3 DNA: TGCAGCGTCCACAGGGGATTTCGGGATACGCAGTATTTT. The J gene is TRBJ2-3, the V gene TRBV29-1, with 7 bases fitting TRBD1. Germline lookup yields CDR1 SQVTM and CDR2 ANQGSEA. This CDR3 has 13 amino acids. Losses at the gene ends were 6 bases for V and 6 bases for J; bases not matched to a gene: 9.

DNA for the CDR3: TGCGCCAGCAGCCAAGAGGCGACATTTTATCAGCCCCAGCATTTT. Encoded protein: CASSQEATFYQPQHF. The chain recombines TRBV4-1 with TRBJ1-5; D is uncertain. CDR1 and CDR2 from the germline V gene are MGHRA and YSYEKL. Between the trimmed V and J ends, which lost 0 bases and 5 bases, there was a span of 11 bases. The CDR3 covers 15 residues.

The chain's CDR3 is CASRPTGVGNTIYF. CDR3 DNA: TGTGCCAGCAGACCTACAGGGGTTGGAAACACCATATATTTT. The genes are TRBV7-8 and TRBJ1-3; 7 bases match TRBD1. There are 14 residues in the CDR3. Germline CDR1 SGHVS, CDR2 FQNEAQ. J gave up 3 bases and V 6 bases, and 5 bases lay outside the gene matches.

The chain recombines TRBV5-4 with TRBJ2-1, with 14 nucleotides matching TRBD2. This CDR3 has 15 residues. J gave up 8 bases and V 3 bases, and 4 bases lay outside the gene matches. From germline, CDR1 is SGHNT and CDR2 YYREEE (reference sequence). This CDR3 reads CASSWGLAGADEQFF. CDR3 sequence (DNA): TGTGCCAGCAGCTGGGGACTAGCGGGAGCGGATGAGCAGTTCTTC.

V gene TRBV15 combines with J gene TRBJ1-1; D may be TRBD1 (5 bases). The CDR3 is 13 amino acids. Between the trimmed V and J ends, which lost 1 base and 6 bases, there was a span of 9 bases. Germline V CDR1 and CDR2: LNHNV, YYDKDF (reference sequence). CDR3 bases: TGTGCCACCAGCAGAGGGGGGGGACCTGAAGCTTTCTTT. Translated: CATSRGGGPEAFF.

This sequence joins TRBV19 and TRBJ2-1, with a weak D call TRBD2 (6 bases). The CDR3 loop spans 15 amino acids. The germline gives CDR1 LNHDA, CDR2 SQIVND (reference sequence). V lost 8 bases, J lost 5 bases, and 19 bases lay in between. The CDR3 reads CASSQEGLFHNEQFF. The CDR3 nucleotides read TGTGCCAGTTCCCAGGAGGGGTTGTTCCACAATGAGCAGTTCTTC.

The rearrangement joins TRBV11-3 to TRBJ2-5; 7 bases map to TRBD1. Germline loops: CDR1 SGHNT, CDR2 YENEEA. The CDR3 loop spans 13 amino acids. The trim removed 5 bases at V and 5 bases at J, leaving 5 bases unmatched. The DNA for the CDR3 is TGTGCCAGCAGCACGGGACAGAGGGAGACCCAGTACTTC. It is translated as CASSTGQRETQYF.

V gene TRBV5-1 combines with J gene TRBJ2-2; weak D call: TRBD1 (5 bases). The CDR3 has 12 residues. V was shortened by 6 bases and J by 7 bases, with 10 bases between the two germline ends. Germline CDR1 reads SGHRS; CDR2 reads YFSETQ. DNA for the CDR3: TGCGCCAGCACCAGGGAAGTCGGGGAGCTGTTTTTT. As protein: CASTREVGELFF.

This clone was seen once. The J gene is TRBJ1-1, the V gene TRBV6-5; 8 bases match TRBD1. Unmatched junction bases numbered 7, after V lost 5 bases and J lost 5 bases. The CDR3 is 14 amino acids. Germline V gene data show CDR1 as MNHEY and CDR2 as SVGAGI. This CDR3 is CASSTQGARTEAFF. The CDR3 DNA follows: TGTGCCAGCAGTACCCAGGGGGCAAGGACTGAAGCTTTCTTT.

As concerns this clone: This same CDR3 is encoded by further DNA sequences in the sample. V and J are TRBV3-1 (or the pseudogene TRBV3-2) and TRBJ1-5, with a possible D match to TRBD1 (5 bases). CDR1 is LGHDT and CDR2 is YNNKEL in the germline V gene (reference sequence). Trimming removed 6 bases from V and 5 bases from J, with 17 bases in between. The CDR3 loop spans 15 amino acids. CDR3 sequence: CASSRGSGDHQPQHF. The CDR3 DNA is TGTGCCAGCAGTCGAGGCTCGGGGGATCATCAGCCCCAGCATTTT.

The chain uses TRBV30 and TRBJ1-6; D perhaps matches TRBD1 (5 bases). Per germline, CDR1 GTSNPN and CDR2 SVGIG (reference sequence). V lost 4 bases and J 8 bases, leaving 15 bases between the germline ends. This CDR3 has 14 residues. In DNA, the CDR3 is TGTGCCTGGAATTCCGGGACTACCTATTCACCCCTCCACTTT. Translated: CAWNSGTTYSPLHF.

The V call is TRBV7-9, the J call TRBJ1-1; 7 bases are shared with TRBD1. V trimming: 5 bases; J trimming: 3 bases; junction bases outside the gene matches: 3. The CDR3 has 13 residues. Germline V gene sequence: CDR1 SEHNR, CDR2 FQNEAQ (reference sequence). In DNA, the CDR3 is TGTGCCAGCAGCCAGGGACAGCACACTGAAGCTTTCTTT. Translating gives CASSQGQHTEAFF.